The TCR beta chain described here comes from a study of blood T cells in healthy people across ages (dated by TCRdb to between 2015 and 2017). The study in broad terms: In model experiments, template switching captured roughly one uniquely barcoded TCR beta cDNA molecule for every two T cells. Using deep sequencing normalized with unique cDNA molecular identifiers, the study measured how TCR beta repertoire diversity changes with age. The donors were split into four age groups: young (average approximately 16 years), middle-aged (about 40), aged (62) and long-lived (approximately 89). To avoid experimental bias, donors of different ages were spread randomly across the sequencing lanes. For two donors (one aged 18 to 29 and one aged 80 or older), the study analyzed two additional independent replicas of 1 million unique cDNA reads from the same blood draw.

The CDR3 has 13 amino acids, counting the end cysteine and phenylalanine. The CDR3 DNA has 39 bases and is translated from base 1. CDR1 and CDR2 were assigned from the germline V gene (reference sequence) as MNHNY and SVGAGI. V ends up 10 bases short and J 2 bases short, with an unmatched junction base count of 8. The receptor library was made with 5' RACE. Instrument on record: Illumina HiSeq 2500. A second PCR of about 7 to 12 cycles was run with a J-beta primer mix and a sample-barcoded 5' primer. A template-switch 5' adaptor carrying 12 random nucleotides introduced a unique molecular identifier onto each TCR beta cDNA molecule. Each sample yielded at least 3 million CDR3-containing paired-end reads. First-strand cDNA synthesis was performed from all RNA using the Mint cDNA synthesis kit, with priming by a TRBC-specific oligonucleotide. Following uracil-DNA glycosylase treatment, all cDNA underwent a first 18-cycle PCR with the universal primers M1SS and BC2_uni_R. Regarding the original processing steps: Normalization of each sample was performed by random selection of 1 million high-quality reads, each carrying a distinct molecular identifier. Reads sharing molecular identifiers were discarded rather than binned into consensus sequences. CDR3 identification, clonotype clustering and error correction used MiTCR with a Q25 quality threshold and the strictest error-elimination algorithm. Lower-bound total TCR beta diversity was estimated with a nonparametric unseen species model using Euler transformation. In-frame beta chains were kept once TCRdb had trimmed the public reads at Q25 with fastp and called clones with MiXCR. Rows matching on CDR3 protein sequence are summarized as one entry with the most common DNA and genes. None of the V and J calls come from the authors' own analysis; TCRdb made them. The sample table shows 1.5 million to 1.8 million distinct CDR3 sequences, and roughly two fifths are seen once. Around 4% of the sample is in the top ten clones.

Systemically healthy Caucasian individuals from Russia, 39 in total and aged about 6 to 100 years, were included as donors. Approximately 9.3 milliliters of peripheral blood were collected from each donor into EDTA-treated Vacutainer tubes. Ficoll-Paque density-gradient centrifugation was used to isolate PBMCs, with at least 7 million obtained per sample. Trizol reagent was used to extract total RNA from the PBMCs, yielding at least 6 micrograms per sample. For every donor, flow cytometry on a PBMC aliquot measured the percentage of naive CD45RAhigh/CD27high T cells. Study-wide conclusions, independent of this receptor: Total diversity estimates from one million sequenced T cells were considered lower bounds and underestimates. As age increased, observed TCR beta diversity per million T cells dropped in a roughly linear way, and a significant reduction was already evident by age approximately 40. Conclusive comparison of naive and antigen-experienced compartments was prevented by the profiling of bulk unsorted PBMCs. The long-lived group showed more naive CD4+ T cells, fewer expanded clones and increased TCR diversity than the aged group, suggesting age selection. Because the CMV infection status of the donors was unknown, age-related changes in expanded clonotypes may potentially have been confounded. A strong correlation was found between observed TCR beta diversity and the percentage of naive T cells measured by flow cytometry.

A note on this clonotype: It has no known antigen specificity. Base-call qualities are not available, and no considerably larger clone is one nucleotide away.

The chain employs TRBV6-6 and TRBJ2-7; TRBD1 agrees with 7 junctional bases. The receptor comes from a woman younger than 35 in good health. The sequencing sample was made of blood. The nucleotide sequence is TGTGCCAACTCACAGGGGCGGGCCTACGAGCAGTACTTC. It encodes CANSQGRAYEQYF.